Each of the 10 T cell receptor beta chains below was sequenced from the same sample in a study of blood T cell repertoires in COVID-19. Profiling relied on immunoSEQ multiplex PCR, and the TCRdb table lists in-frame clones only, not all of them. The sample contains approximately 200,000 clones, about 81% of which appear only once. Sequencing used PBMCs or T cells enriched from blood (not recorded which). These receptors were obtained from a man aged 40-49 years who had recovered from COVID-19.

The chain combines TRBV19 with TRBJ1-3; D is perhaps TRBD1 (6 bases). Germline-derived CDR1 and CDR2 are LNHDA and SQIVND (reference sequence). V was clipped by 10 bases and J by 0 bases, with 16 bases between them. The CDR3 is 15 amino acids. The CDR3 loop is CAIQDRANSGNTIYF. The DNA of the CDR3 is TGTGCCATTCAGGACAGAGCGAACTCTGGAAACACCATATATTTT.

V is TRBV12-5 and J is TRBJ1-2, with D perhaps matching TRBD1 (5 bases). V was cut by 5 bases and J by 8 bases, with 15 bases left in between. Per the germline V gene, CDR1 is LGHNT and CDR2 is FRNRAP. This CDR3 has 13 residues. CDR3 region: CASGLSGGKGYTF. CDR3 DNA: TGTGCTAGTGGTCTCTCTGGGGGGAAAGGCTACACCTTC.

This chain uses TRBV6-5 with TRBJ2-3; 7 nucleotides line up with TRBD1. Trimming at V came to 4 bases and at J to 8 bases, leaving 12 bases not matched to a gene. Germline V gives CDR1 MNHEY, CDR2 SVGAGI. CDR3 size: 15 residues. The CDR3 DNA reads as TGTGCCAGCAGTTCCCCTCGCAGGGGGAGTGGTACGCAGTATTTT. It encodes CASSSPRRGSGTQYF.

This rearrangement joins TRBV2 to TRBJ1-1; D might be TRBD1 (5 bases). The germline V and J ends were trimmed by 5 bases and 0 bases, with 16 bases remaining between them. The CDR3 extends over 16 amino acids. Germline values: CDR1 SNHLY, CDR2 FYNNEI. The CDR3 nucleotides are TGTGCCAGCAGTCCCAGCCTCCTACAGGTGAACACTGAAGCTTTCTTT. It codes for CASSPSLLQVNTEAFF.

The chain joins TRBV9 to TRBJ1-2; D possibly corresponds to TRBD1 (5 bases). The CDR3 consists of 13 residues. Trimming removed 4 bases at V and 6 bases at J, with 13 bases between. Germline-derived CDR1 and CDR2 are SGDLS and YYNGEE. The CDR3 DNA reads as TGTGCCAGCAGCATGCCGGGGGGACATGGCTACACCTTC. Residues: CASSMPGGHGYTF.

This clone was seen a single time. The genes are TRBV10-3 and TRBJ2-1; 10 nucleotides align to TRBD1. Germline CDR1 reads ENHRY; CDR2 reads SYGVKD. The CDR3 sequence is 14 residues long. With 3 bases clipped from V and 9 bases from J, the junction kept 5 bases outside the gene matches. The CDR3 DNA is TGTGCCATCAGTGACCGGACAGGGGGTGGTGAGCAGTTCTTC. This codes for CAISDRTGGGEQFF.

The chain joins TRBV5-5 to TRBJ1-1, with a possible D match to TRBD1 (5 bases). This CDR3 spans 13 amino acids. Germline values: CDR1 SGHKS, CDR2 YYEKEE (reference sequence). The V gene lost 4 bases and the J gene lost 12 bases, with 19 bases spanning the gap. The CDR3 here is CASSLGRGTESFF. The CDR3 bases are TGTGCCAGCAGCCTGGGTCGGGGGACCGAGTCTTTCTTT.

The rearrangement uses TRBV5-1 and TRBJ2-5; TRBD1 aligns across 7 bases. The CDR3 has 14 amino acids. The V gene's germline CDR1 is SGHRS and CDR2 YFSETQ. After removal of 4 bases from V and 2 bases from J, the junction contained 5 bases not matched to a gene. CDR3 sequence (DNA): TGCGCCAGCAGCCGACAGGGCTCTCAAGAGACCCAGTACTTC. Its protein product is CASSRQGSQETQYF.

This chain's CDR3 is CSVGTGGRTEAFF. The DNA for the CDR3 is TGCAGCGTGGGGACCGGGGGGCGGACTGAAGCTTTCTTT. J is TRBJ1-1 and V is TRBV29-1, with D maybe TRBD1 (6 bases). CDR1 SQVTM and CDR2 ANQGSEA come from the germline V gene. The V and J ends lost 6 bases and 5 bases respectively, with 16 bases between them. There are 13 residues in the CDR3.

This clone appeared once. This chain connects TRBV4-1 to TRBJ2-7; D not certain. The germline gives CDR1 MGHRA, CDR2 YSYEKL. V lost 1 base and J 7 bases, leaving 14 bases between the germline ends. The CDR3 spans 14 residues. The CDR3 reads CASSQAGGLREQYF. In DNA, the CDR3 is TGCGCCAGCAGCCAAGCCGGCGGTCTTCGGGAGCAGTACTTC.